The next 28 T cell receptor beta chains were all read from a single sample in a study of early T cells in non-severe SARS-CoV-2 infection (dated by TCRdb to the early 2020s). Receptors were amplified or captured by 5' RACE. Sequencing used a NextSeq 500. The public sequencing data were trimmed at Q25 with fastp and processed into clonotypes with MiXCR by TCRdb, which kept only in-frame beta chains. Identical CDR3 proteins give one entry, which carries the most common genes and DNA. The sample table shows some 48,000 distinct CDR3 sequences, and around 13% are seen once. The ten top clones hold more than 8.5% of the sample. The sequencing sample was made of whole blood. These receptors were taken from an adult who was a healthcare worker with PCR-confirmed SARS-CoV-2 infection or an uninfected control (not recorded which).

The chain links TRBV7-6 to TRBJ2-3, with 9 nucleotides matching TRBD2. V was clipped by 5 bases and J by 5 bases; unmatched bases: 14. Germline-derived CDR1 and CDR2 are SGHVS and FNYEAQ. The CDR3 is 17 amino acids. The CDR3, as DNA: TGTGCCAGCAGCCTACTGACTAGCGGAGCTGAGGGAGATACGCAGTATTTT. It specifies CASSLLTSGAEGDTQYF.

This clonotype appeared many times. The chain joins TRBV7-6 to TRBJ2-4, with a possible D match to TRBD2 (6 bases). The CDR3 contains 15 residues. Trimming stripped 4 bases from V and 7 bases from J, with 17 bases between. Germline assignment: CDR1 SGHVS and CDR2 FNYEAQ. The CDR3 protein is CASSYHPGAENIQYF. CDR3 DNA sequence: TGTGCCAGCAGCTACCATCCGGGAGCGGAGAACATTCAGTACTTC.

This clonotype was seen a few times. The chain links TRBV5-1 to TRBJ2-1, with 8 bases that match TRBD1. CDR3 length: 14 residues. Germline lookup yields CDR1 SGHRS and CDR2 YFSETQ. Trimming at V came to 7 bases and at J to 5 bases, leaving 8 bases not matched to a gene. This chain's CDR3 is CASWTGLTHNEQFF. The CDR3 DNA is TGCGCCAGCTGGACAGGGCTTACACACAATGAGCAGTTCTTC. The full variable domain, rest sourced from reference TRBV5-1 and TRBJ2-1, is KAGVTQTPRYLIKTRGQQVTLSCSPISGHRSVSWYQQTPGQGLQFLFEYFSETQRNKGNFPGRFSGRQFSNSRSEMNVSTLELGDSALYLCASWTGLTHNEQFFGPGTRLTVL.

The genes are TRBV2 and TRBJ2-1; 11 bases match TRBD1. The CDR3 totals 16 residues. With V trimmed by 3 bases and J by 5 bases, 6 bases remained unmatched. Germline CDR1 and CDR2: SNHLY and FYNNEI. CDR3 amino acids: CASSDATGQGDNEQFF. CDR3 bases: TGTGCCAGCAGTGACGCGACGGGACAGGGGGACAATGAGCAGTTCTTC. The variable domain in full, completed from reference TRBV2 and TRBJ2-1, reads EPEVTQTPSHQVTQMGQEVILRCVPISNHLYFYWYRQILGQKVEFLVSFYNNEISEKSEIFDDQFSVERPDGSNFTLKIRSTKLEDSAMYFCASSDATGQGDNEQFFGPGTRLTVL.

This clonotype was seen a few times. This chain links TRBV28 with TRBJ2-7, with 7 bases identical to TRBD1. The ends lost 6 bases at V and 6 bases at J; junction bases unmatched: 8. Germline V gene sequence: CDR1 MDHEN, CDR2 SYDVKM. The CDR3 runs to 13 residues. CDR3 loop: CASSVTGDREQYF. CDR3 nucleotides: TGTGCCAGCAGCGTCACAGGGGATCGCGAGCAGTACTTC.

The CDR3 DNA sequence: TGCAGCGTGCGCCATAATAATGAAAAACTGTTTTTT. Translating gives CSVRHNNEKLFF. The V call is TRBV29-1, the J call TRBJ1-4, with no clear D. This CDR3 has 12 residues. V was trimmed by 6 bases and J by 4 bases, leaving 9 bases between them. Germline CDR1 reads SQVTM; CDR2 reads ANQGSEA.

This clonotype was counted only a few times. The chain is built from TRBV18 and TRBJ2-7, with 9 bases fitting TRBD1. The V gene end was trimmed by 5 bases and the J gene end by 3 bases; junction bases not matched to a gene: 8. The CDR3 length is 15 residues. Germline CDR1 reads KGHSH; CDR2 reads LQKENI. The CDR3: CASSMPGQGNYEQYF. The DNA of the CDR3 is TGTGCCAGCTCAATGCCGGGACAGGGAAACTACGAGCAGTACTTC.

This clonotype has at least ten counts. The chain recombines TRBV28 with TRBJ2-1; 7 bases are shared with TRBD2. Trimming removed 3 bases from V and 10 bases from J; junction bases left unmatched: 9. Germline CDR1 MDHEN, CDR2 SYDVKM. This CDR3 spans 14 amino acids. The CDR3 coding sequence is TGTGCCAGCAGTTTCTCCGCGGGAGCCAACGAGCAGTTCTTC. Translated: CASSFSAGANEQFF.

This clonotype has a handful of counts. V is TRBV4-1 and J is TRBJ2-7; a weak D match, TRBD2 (6 bases). The CDR3 runs to 13 residues. Per germline, CDR1 MGHRA and CDR2 YSYEKL. V lost 3 bases to trimming and J lost 3 bases, with 9 bases between them. CDR3 sequence (DNA): TGCGCCAGCAGCCATCGGGAGTACTACGAGCAGTACTTC. It encodes CASSHREYYEQYF.

The chain is built from TRBV20-1 and TRBJ2-7, with 8 bases fitting TRBD2. The CDR3 contains 15 residues. CDR1 and CDR2 (germline): DFQATT, SNEGSKA (reference sequence). The J segment lost 6 bases and the V segment lost 3 bases, leaving 13 bases of the junction unmatched. The CDR3 DNA reads TGCAGTGCTAGCGGTCCGGGACTAGGCCTTTTCGAGCAGTACTTC. It codes for CSASGPGLGLFEQYF.

This clonotype occurred many times. V and J are TRBV29-1 and TRBJ2-5, with 12 bases lining up with TRBD1. The CDR3 extends over 15 amino acids. Germline CDR1 SQVTM, CDR2 ANQGSEA. Trimming at V came to 4 bases and at J to 4 bases, leaving 7 bases not matched to a gene. Here the CDR3 reads CSVAGTGGFGETQYF. The CDR3 DNA is TGCAGCGTTGCCGGGACAGGGGGCTTCGGAGAGACCCAGTACTTC.

There are many counts of this clonotype. V gene TRBV28 combines with J gene TRBJ2-3; possibly TRBD2 for D (6 bases). V lost 5 bases, J lost 1 base, and 13 bases lay in between. This CDR3 is built from 15 residues. CDR1 is MDHEN and CDR2 is SYDVKM in the germline V gene. The CDR3 nucleotides read TGTGCCAGCAGTACTTTAGGAGGGGGCACAGATACGCAGTATTTT. This gives the protein CASSTLGGGTDTQYF.

This clonotype has a handful of counts. The V call is TRBV10-3, the J call TRBJ1-1; 9 bases map to TRBD1. The trim removed 3 bases at V and 4 bases at J, leaving 6 bases unmatched. Germline V gene sequence: CDR1 ENHRY, CDR2 SYGVKD. The CDR3 length is 15 residues. The CDR3 region has the DNA TGTGCCATCAGTGACCCAGGACAGGGGAGCACTGAAGCTTTCTTT. It codes for CAISDPGQGSTEAFF.

This clonotype has more than one count but fewer than ten. V gene TRBV20-1 combines with J gene TRBJ1-5, with D hard to call. This CDR3 comprises 13 residues. V shed 1 base and J shed 5 bases, with 9 bases lying between them. Germline lookup yields CDR1 DFQATT and CDR2 SNEGSKA (reference sequence). The CDR3 sequence: CSARGALDQPQHF. The CDR3, as DNA: TGCAGTGCTAGAGGGGCTCTGGATCAGCCCCAGCATTTT.

This clonotype was recorded many times. This chain uses TRBV20-1 with TRBJ1-4; D uncertain. Trimming took 3 bases from V and 1 from J, leaving 3 bases between them. The CDR3 consists of 12 residues. Germline lookup yields CDR1 DFQATT and CDR2 SNEGSKA (reference sequence). In DNA, the CDR3 is TGCAGTGCTAGGATAACTAATGAAAAACTGTTTTTT. This gives the protein CSARITNEKLFF.

There are a few counts of this clonotype. This chain joins TRBV28 and TRBJ2-2; D is possibly TRBD2 (5 bases). The CDR3 extends over 16 amino acids. V was clipped by 0 bases and J by 6 bases, with 14 bases between them. CDR1 is MDHEN and CDR2 is SYDVKM in the germline V gene. DNA of the CDR3: TGTGCCAGCAGTTTATGGTCACTAGTGAAGCCCGGGGAGCTGTTTTTT. Protein sequence: CASSLWSLVKPGELFF.

This clonotype was counted many times. This sequence joins TRBV12-3 or TRBV12-4 and TRBJ1-2, with no clear D. The CDR3 has 12 residues. Trimming pared 8 bases from V and 3 bases from J, leaving 10 bases between. The DNA of the CDR3 is TGTGCCAGCTCACGGCGAGACTATGGCTACACCTTC. Protein: CASSRRDYGYTF.

A note on this clonotype: Sequence at one end of the junction differs from germline and may be a read error. V and J are TRBV6-5 and TRBJ1-6; no firm D call. Germline values: CDR1 MNHEY, CDR2 SVGAGI. CDR3 length equals 20 residues. The CDR3 DNA sequence: TGTGCCAGCAGTTACTCTTCCATCCCCGGGCGACCCTCCTATAATTCACCCCTCCATTTT. Protein sequence: CASSYSSIPGRPSYNSPLHF.

At least ten counts were recorded for this clonotype. The chain uses TRBV5-1 and TRBJ1-1; D is possibly TRBD1 (6 bases). The V gene lost 2 bases and the J gene lost 3 bases, with 14 bases spanning the gap. Germline V lookup: CDR1 SGHRS, CDR2 YFSETQ. CDR3 length: 15 residues. The CDR3 DNA sequence: TGCGCCAGCAGCTTTGACCTCAGGGGTTACACTGAAGCTTTCTTT. It encodes CASSFDLRGYTEAFF.

This clonotype has only a few counts. The chain joins TRBV9 to TRBJ1-1; no clear D. CDR1 SGDLS and CDR2 YYNGEE come from the germline V gene. The CDR3 runs to 13 residues. Trimming shortened V by 4 bases and J by 10 bases, and 17 bases separated the two germline ends. CDR3 residues: CASSPQQGPGAFF. The CDR3 nucleotides read TGTGCCAGCAGCCCACAACAAGGACCGGGAGCTTTCTTT.

This clonotype occurred many times. J is TRBJ2-7 and V is TRBV11-2; 14 bases agree with TRBD2. CDR3 length equals 16 residues. CDR1 SGHAT and CDR2 FQNNGV come from the germline V gene. V shed 3 bases, J shed 3 bases, and the junction held 4 bases outside the gene matches. In DNA form, the CDR3 reads TGTGCCAGCAGCTTCCTGACTAGCGGGAGGGACTACGAGCAGTACTTC. It is translated as CASSFLTSGRDYEQYF. The full variable domain, rest sourced from reference TRBV11-2 and TRBJ2-7, is EAGVAQSPRYKIIEKRQSVAFWCNPISGHATLYWYQQILGQGPKLLIQFQNNGVVDDSQLPKDRFSAERLKGVDSTLKIQPAKLEDSAVYLCASSFLTSGRDYEQYFGPGTRLTVT.

This clonotype turned up a few times. Germline is not matched at one junction end, which may reflect a read error. V usage is TRBV7-3 and J usage is TRBJ2-2; D unclear. Germline assignment: CDR1 SGHTA and CDR2 FQGTGA. The CDR3 totals 13 residues. DNA for the CDR3: TGTGCCGGCAGCCCGAGGAAGGCCGGGGAGCTGTTTTTT. This translates into CAGSPRKAGELFF. The full variable domain, completed using reference TRBV7-3 and TRBJ2-2, is GAGVSQTPSNKVTEKGKYVELRCDPISGHTALYWYRQSLGQGPEFLIYFQGTGAADDSGLPNDRFFAVRPEGSVSTLKIQRTERGDSAVYLCAGSPRKAGELFFGEGSRLTVL.

The chain combines TRBV6-5 with TRBJ2-3, with D perhaps matching TRBD1 (5 bases). Germline V gene lookup returns CDR1 MNHEY and CDR2 SVGAGI. The CDR3 is 14 amino acids. Deletions cut 2 bases from V and 0 bases from J, with 6 bases between. The chain's CDR3 is CASSYDRSTDTQYF. CDR3 bases: TGTGCCAGCAGTTACGACAGAAGCACAGATACGCAGTATTTT.

The V and J genes are TRBV7-2 and TRBJ1-6; D is ambiguous. The CDR3 covers 16 residues. V lost 1 base to trimming and J lost 0 bases, with 7 bases between them. From germline, CDR1 is SGHTA and CDR2 FQGNSA. This CDR3 is CASSLVQSSYNSPLHF. The CDR3 DNA reads TGTGCCAGCAGCTTAGTACAGAGCTCCTATAATTCACCCCTCCACTTT.

This clonotype showed up many times. The chain carries TRBV7-9 and TRBJ1-1; D ambiguous. Germline CDR1 is SEHNR and CDR2 is FQNEAQ (reference sequence). Deletions cut 1 base from V and 5 bases from J, with 8 bases between. CDR3 length equals 13 residues. The CDR3 coding sequence is TGTGCCAGCAGCTTAGACAGCGGGACTGAAGCTTTCTTT. This encodes CASSLDSGTEAFF.

This chain joins TRBV2 and TRBJ2-5; D perhaps matches TRBD1 (6 bases). Trimming took off 5 bases at V and 5 bases at J, with 15 bases between the two ends. CDR1 and CDR2 from the germline V gene are SNHLY and FYNNEI. This CDR3 is built from 14 residues. The DNA for the CDR3 is TGTGCCAGCAGTTTACAGGGAATACCCGAGACCCAGTACTTC. This codes for CASSLQGIPETQYF.

In the case of this clonotype: A read error is possible here, since a much larger clone lies one base away. The chain employs TRBV4-1 and TRBJ1-4, with TRBD1 identical over 9 bases. This CDR3 is built from 18 residues. The germline CDR1 and CDR2 sequences are MGHRA and YSYEKL. The CDR3 loop reads CTSSQLQGAGTPNEKLFF. Here the CDR3 DNA reads TGCACCAGCAGCCAGCTACAGGGGGCCGGGACTCCAAATGAAAAACTGTTTTTT.

The V and J genes are TRBV5-1 and TRBJ2-5, with TRBD1 matching over 8 bases. Unmatched junction bases numbered 4, after V lost 0 bases and J lost 6 bases. In germline, CDR1 is SGHRS, CDR2 YFSETQ. CDR3 length: 14 amino acids. In DNA form, the CDR3 reads TGCGCCAGCAGCTTGGAGCAGGGGGCGAAGACCCAGTACTTC. It encodes CASSLEQGAKTQYF.